This T cell receptor beta chain stems from a study of cytomegalovirus exposure and HLA in healthy donors. General study findings and limits: Being indistinguishable, some V segments were excluded, TRBV6-2 and TRBV6-3 among them.

The study ran its PCR with 60 Vbeta and 13 Jbeta primers. TCRdb's table, derived via immunoSEQ multiplex PCR, lists solely in-frame clones and lacks some. This table holds approximately 76,000 clones, about two thirds found once. Germline V lookup: CDR1 SSHAT, CDR2 FNYEAQ (reference sequence). The CDR3 has 14 residues. On this clone: Its target is not known. The germline gene is not matched at one end of the junction; a read error may be the cause.

The chain joins TRBV7-7 to TRBJ2-1; no firm D call. Specimen: PBMCs. The origin of this receptor is a man aged 30-40 years in good health and CMV-seropositive. The CDR3 DNA follows: TGTGCTAGCAGCTTGAGTACCATCTACAATGAGCAGTTCTTC. It specifies CASSLSTIYNEQFF.